The rows below give T cell receptor beta chains drawn from one sample of a study of cytomegalovirus exposure and HLA in healthy donors. Clones were read by immunoSEQ multiplex PCR, and TCRdb kept only the in-frame ones, dropping some. The sample holds about 170,000 clones, approximately 86% seen once. Sequencing input: PBMCs. These TCRs come from a woman between 18 and 30 years old in good health and CMV-seronegative. The conserved cysteine and the conserved F or W are not part of the CDR3 here.

TRBJ2-7 TRBV11-2 ASSLVGTAFYEQY
TRBJ2-7 TRBV7-9 ASREGSSYEQY
TRBJ1-1 TRBV4-3 ASSQGPGRHTEAF
TRBJ2-7 TRBV7-8 ASSYVGAYEQY
TRBJ2-7 TRBV7-2 AVRTSSRYEQY
TRBJ1-2 TRBV29-1 SVGDSLGSYT
TRBJ2-7 TRBV14 ASSQVRQGPYEQY
TRBJ1-2 TRBV2 ASSEMRRQGYT
TRBJ2-7 TRBV6-1 ASIQGASYEQY
TRBJ2-1 TRBV2 ASAPGVYSYNEQF
TRBJ1-6 TRBV10-3 AINLGVSGSPLH
TRBJ1-3 TRBV12-5 ASADGVSGNTIY
TRBJ1-2 TRBV7-2 ASSSQGASRGYT
TRBJ1-2 TRBV7-3 ASSLRANDGYT
TRBJ2-7 TRBV5-1 ASSLSRTAFSYEQY
TRBJ2-5 TRBV7-3 ASSLIGGRLETQY
TRBJ1-6 TRBV11-1 ASSSGWSYNSPLH
TRBJ1-2 TRBV5-6 ASSLDRGNIPNYGYT
TRBJ2-7 TRBV10-3 AISGQGAGYEQY
TRBJ2-5 TRBV18 ASSPPGTSYQETQY
TRBJ1-5 TRBV1 TSGSTGGVQPQH
TRBJ1-3 TRBV4-3 ASSQDPTGARNTIY
TRBJ1-6 TRBV7-2 ASSLLRFNSPLH
TRBJ2-7 TRBV6-6 ASSYIPGQGDEQY
TRBJ2-3 TRBV2 ASSESLGGLDTQY
TRBJ1-5 TRBV5-1 ASSAGDREDQPQH
TRBJ1-5 TRBV6-5 ASRGGADQPQH
TRBJ2-1 TRBV7-8 ASSLLGANEQF
TRBJ2-3 TRBV5-1 ASSLGQPADTQY
TRBJ2-3 TRBV7-9 ASSLGGQGTDTQY
TRBJ2-7 TRBV7-2 ASSLDREAYEQY
TRBJ1-2 TRBV7-9 ASSERAAGGLGYT
TRBJ1-5 TRBV7-6 ASSLEAEDQPQH
TRBJ1-3 TRBV11-2 ASSLVGASSGNTIY
TRBJ2-7 TRBV5-6 ASSSGQEQY
TRBJ1-2 TRBV28 ASSSGQLSYGYT
TRBJ1-2 TRBV7-9 ASSLQDGYT
TRBJ2-6 TRBV14 ASSHQWPGGRMSGANVLT
TRBJ1-1 TRBV11-3 ASSLGGGWNTEAF
TRBJ2-1 TRBV19 ASSPRQGLGNEQF
TRBJ2-1 TRBV5-1 ASSLTVGGAQNEQF
TRBJ2-3 TRBV4-1 ASSQHSGGGETQY
TRBJ2-7 TRBV6-1 ASSEVTGGASYEQY